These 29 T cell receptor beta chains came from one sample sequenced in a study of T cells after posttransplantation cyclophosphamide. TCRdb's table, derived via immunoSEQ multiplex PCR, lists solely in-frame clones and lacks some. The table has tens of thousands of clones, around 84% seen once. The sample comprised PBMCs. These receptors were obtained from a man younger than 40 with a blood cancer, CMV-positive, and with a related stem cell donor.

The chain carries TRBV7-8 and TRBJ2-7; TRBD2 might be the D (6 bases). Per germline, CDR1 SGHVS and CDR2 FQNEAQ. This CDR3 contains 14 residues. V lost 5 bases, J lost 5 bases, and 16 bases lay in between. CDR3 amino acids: CASSGGVPTDEQYF. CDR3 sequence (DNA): TGTGCCAGCAGCGGAGGGGTCCCGACGGACGAGCAGTACTTC.

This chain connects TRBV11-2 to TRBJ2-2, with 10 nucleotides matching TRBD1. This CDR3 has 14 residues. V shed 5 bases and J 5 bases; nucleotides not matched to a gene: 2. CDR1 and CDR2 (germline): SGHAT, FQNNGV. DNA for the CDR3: TGTGCCAGCAGCCTGGACAGGGGGACCGGGGAGCTGTTTTTT. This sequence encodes CASSLDRGTGELFF.

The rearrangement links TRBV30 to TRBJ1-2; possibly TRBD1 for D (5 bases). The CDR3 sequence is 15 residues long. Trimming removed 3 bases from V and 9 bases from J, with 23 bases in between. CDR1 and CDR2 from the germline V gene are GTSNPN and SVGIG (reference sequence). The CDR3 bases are TGTGCCTGGAGCATCCCCCGGCAGGGTAGTGGCAGCTACACCTTC. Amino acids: CAWSIPRQGSGSYTF. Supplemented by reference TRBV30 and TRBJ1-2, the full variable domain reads SQTIHQWPATLVQPVGSPLSLECTVEGTSNPNLYWYRQAAGRGLQLLFYSVGIGQISSEVPQNLSASRPQDRQFILSSKKLLLSDSGFYLCAWSIPRQGSGSYTFGSGTRLTVV.

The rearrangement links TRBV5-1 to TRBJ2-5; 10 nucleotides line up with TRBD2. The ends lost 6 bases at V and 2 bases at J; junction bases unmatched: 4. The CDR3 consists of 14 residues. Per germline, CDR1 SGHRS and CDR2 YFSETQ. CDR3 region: CASKTSGSQETQYF. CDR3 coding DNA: TGCGCCAGCAAGACTAGCGGGTCTCAAGAGACCCAGTACTTC. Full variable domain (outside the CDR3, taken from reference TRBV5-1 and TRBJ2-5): KAGVTQTPRYLIKTRGQQVTLSCSPISGHRSVSWYQQTPGQGLQFLFEYFSETQRNKGNFPGRFSGRQFSNSRSEMNVSTLELGDSALYLCASKTSGSQETQYFGPGTRLLVL.

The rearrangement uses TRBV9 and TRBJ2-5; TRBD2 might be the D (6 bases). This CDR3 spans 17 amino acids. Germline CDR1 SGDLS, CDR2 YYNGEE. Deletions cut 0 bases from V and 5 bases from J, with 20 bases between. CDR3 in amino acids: CASSVGRLELAGETQYF. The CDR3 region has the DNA TGTGCCAGCAGCGTAGGACGCTTGGAACTAGCAGGCGAGACCCAGTACTTC.

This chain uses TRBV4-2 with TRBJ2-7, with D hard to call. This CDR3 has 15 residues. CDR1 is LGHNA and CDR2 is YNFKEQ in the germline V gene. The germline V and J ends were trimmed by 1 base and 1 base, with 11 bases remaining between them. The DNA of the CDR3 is TGTGCCAGCAGCCAAGGGAGTAGGTTGTCCTACGAGCAGTACTTC. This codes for CASSQGSRLSYEQYF.

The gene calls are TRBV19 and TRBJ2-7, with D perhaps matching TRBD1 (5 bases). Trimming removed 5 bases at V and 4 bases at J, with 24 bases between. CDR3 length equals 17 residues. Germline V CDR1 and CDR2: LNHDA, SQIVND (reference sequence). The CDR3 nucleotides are TGTGCCAGTAGTTTGGGTAGGGGTCAGCAAAACGTTTACGAGCAGTACTTC. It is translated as CASSLGRGQQNVYEQYF.

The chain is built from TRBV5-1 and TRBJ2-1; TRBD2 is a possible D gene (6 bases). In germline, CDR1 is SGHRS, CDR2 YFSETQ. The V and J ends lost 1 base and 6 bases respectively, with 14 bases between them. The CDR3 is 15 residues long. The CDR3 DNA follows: TGCGCCAGCAGCTTGTTTTCGGGACTCATCAATGAGCAGTTCTTC. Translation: CASSLFSGLINEQFF.

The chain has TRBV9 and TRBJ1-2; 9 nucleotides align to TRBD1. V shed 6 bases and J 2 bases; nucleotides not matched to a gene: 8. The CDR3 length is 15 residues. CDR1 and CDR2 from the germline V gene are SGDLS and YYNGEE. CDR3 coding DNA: TGTGCCAGCACTTCCTCCGGGACAGGGAACTATGGCTACACCTTC. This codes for CASTSSGTGNYGYTF.

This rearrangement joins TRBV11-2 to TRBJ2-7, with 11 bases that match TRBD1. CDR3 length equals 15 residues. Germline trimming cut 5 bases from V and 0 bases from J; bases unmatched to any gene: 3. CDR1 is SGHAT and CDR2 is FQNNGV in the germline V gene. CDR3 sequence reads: CASSPGQGASYEQYF. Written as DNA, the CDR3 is TGTGCCAGCAGCCCCGGACAGGGGGCCTCCTACGAGCAGTACTTC.

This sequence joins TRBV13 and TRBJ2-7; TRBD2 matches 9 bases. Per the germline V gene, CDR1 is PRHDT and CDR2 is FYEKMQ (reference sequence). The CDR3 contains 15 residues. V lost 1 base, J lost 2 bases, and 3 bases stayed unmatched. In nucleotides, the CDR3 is TGTGCCAGCAGCTTAGCGGCGGGAGGGCCCTACGAGCAGTACTTC. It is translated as CASSLAAGGPYEQYF.

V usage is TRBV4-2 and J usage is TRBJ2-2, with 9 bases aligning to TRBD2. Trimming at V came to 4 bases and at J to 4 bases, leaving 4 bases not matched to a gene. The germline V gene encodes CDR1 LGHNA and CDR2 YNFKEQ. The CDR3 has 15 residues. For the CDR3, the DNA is TGTGCCAGCAGCCGCGGGACTAGCCCCACCGGGGAGCTGTTTTTT. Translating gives CASSRGTSPTGELFF.

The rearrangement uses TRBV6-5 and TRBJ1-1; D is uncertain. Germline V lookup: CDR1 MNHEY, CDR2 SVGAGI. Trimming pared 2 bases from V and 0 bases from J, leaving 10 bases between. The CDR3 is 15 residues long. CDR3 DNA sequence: TGTGCCAGCAGTTACCTCGGGAGCATGAACACTGAAGCTTTCTTT. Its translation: CASSYLGSMNTEAFF.

CDR3: CASSRRQSGSNQPQHF. The CDR3 DNA reads as TGTGCCAGCAGCCGGCGACAGTCCGGGAGCAATCAGCCCCAGCATTTT. This rearrangement joins TRBV7-8 to TRBJ1-5; tentatively, D is TRBD1 (5 bases). This CDR3 is built from 16 residues. Per germline, CDR1 SGHVS and CDR2 FQNEAQ. The V gene lost 5 bases and the J gene lost 1 base, with 15 bases spanning the gap.

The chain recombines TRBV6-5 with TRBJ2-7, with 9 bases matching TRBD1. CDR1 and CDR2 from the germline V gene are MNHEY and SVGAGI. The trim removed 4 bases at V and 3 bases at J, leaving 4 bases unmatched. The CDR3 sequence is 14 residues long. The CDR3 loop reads CASSLGTGNYEQYF. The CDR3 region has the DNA TGTGCCAGCAGTTTGGGGACAGGGAACTACGAGCAGTACTTC.

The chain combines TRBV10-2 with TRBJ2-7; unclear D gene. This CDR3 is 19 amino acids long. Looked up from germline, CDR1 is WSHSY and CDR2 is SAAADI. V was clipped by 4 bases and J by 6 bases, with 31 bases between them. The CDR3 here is CASSGVTRGATTAHGEQYF. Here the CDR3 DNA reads TGCGCCAGCAGTGGTGTTACCCGAGGAGCAACCACCGCACATGGCGAGCAGTACTTC.

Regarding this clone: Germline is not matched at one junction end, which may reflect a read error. CDR3 DNA: TGTGCCAGCAGCCTAGGACTAGCGGGAGCCGAAAACATTCAGTACTTC. Protein product: CASSLGLAGAENIQYF. The chain is built from TRBV5-4 and TRBJ2-4, with 13 bases identical to TRBD2. Germline CDR1 and CDR2: SGHNT and YYREEE (reference sequence). The length of the CDR3 is 16 residues.

The CDR3 nucleotides are TGTGCCAGCAGCTGGCGGGGATCGTACCAAGAGACCCAGTACTTC. This translates into CASSWRGSYQETQYF. The chain couples TRBV7-2 to TRBJ2-5; tentatively, D is TRBD2 (6 bases). Trimming left V 4 bases short and J 0 bases short, with 12 bases between. Germline lookup yields CDR1 SGHTA and CDR2 FQGNSA. The CDR3 length is 15 residues.

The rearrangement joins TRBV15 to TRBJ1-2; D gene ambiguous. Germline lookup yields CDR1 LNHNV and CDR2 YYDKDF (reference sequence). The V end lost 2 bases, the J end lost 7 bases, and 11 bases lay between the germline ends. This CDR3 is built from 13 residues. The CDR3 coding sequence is TGTGCCACCAGCAGATACGGACGGGGTGGCTACACCTTC. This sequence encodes CATSRYGRGGYTF.

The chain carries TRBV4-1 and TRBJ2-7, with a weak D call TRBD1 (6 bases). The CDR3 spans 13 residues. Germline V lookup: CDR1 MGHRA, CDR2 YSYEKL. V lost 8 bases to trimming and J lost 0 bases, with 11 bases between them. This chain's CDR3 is CASRDTNSYEQYF. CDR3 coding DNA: TGCGCCAGCCGGGACACAAACTCCTACGAGCAGTACTTC.

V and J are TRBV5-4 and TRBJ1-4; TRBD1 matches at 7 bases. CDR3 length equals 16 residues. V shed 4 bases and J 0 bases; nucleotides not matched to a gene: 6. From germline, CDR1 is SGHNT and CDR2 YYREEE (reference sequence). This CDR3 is CASSRRDSTTNEKLFF. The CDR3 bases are TGTGCCAGCAGCCGGAGGGACAGTACAACTAATGAAAAACTGTTTTTT.

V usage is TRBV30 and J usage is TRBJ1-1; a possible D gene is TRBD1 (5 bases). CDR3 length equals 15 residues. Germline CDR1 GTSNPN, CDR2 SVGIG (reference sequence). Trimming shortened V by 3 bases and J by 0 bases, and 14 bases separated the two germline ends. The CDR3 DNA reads TGTGCCTGGAGAAGGCAGGGTTTAATGAACACTGAAGCTTTCTTT. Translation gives CAWRRQGLMNTEAFF.

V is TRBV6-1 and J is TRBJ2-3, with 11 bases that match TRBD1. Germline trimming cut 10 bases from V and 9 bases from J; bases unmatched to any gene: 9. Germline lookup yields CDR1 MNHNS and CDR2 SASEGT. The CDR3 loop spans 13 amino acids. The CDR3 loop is CATVPGQGGTQYF. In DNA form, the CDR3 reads TGTGCCACCGTCCCGGGACAGGGGGGCACGCAGTATTTT.

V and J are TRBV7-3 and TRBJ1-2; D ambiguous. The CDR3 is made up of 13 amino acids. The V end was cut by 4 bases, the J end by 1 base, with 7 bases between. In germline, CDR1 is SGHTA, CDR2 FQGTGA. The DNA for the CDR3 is TGTGCCAGCAGCTCGCACAGTAACTATGGCTACACCTTC. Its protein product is CASSSHSNYGYTF.

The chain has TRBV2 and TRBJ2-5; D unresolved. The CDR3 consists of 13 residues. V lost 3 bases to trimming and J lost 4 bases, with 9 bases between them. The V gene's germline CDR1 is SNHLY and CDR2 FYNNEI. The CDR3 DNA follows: TGTGCCAGCAGTGACGTTTTCCCAGAGACCCAGTACTTC. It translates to CASSDVFPETQYF.

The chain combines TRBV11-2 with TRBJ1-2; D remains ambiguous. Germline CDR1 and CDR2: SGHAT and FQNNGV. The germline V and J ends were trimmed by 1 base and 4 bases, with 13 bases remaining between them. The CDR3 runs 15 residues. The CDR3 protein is CASSLARQEFYGYTF. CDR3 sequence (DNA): TGTGCCAGCAGCTTAGCTCGTCAGGAATTCTATGGCTACACCTTC.

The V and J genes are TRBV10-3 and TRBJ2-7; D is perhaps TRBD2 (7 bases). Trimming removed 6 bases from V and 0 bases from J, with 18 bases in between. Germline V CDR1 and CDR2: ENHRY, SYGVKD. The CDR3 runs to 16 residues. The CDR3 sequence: CAISGGQGQSSYEQYF. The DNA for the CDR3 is TGTGCCATCAGCGGGGGGCAGGGGCAAAGCTCCTACGAGCAGTACTTC.

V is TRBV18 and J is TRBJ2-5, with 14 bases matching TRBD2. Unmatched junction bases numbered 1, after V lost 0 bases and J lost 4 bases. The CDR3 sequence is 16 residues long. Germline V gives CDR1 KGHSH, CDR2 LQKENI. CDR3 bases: TGTGCCAGCTCACCACCGACTAGCGGGAGGGGAGAGACCCAGTACTTC. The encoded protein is CASSPPTSGRGETQYF.

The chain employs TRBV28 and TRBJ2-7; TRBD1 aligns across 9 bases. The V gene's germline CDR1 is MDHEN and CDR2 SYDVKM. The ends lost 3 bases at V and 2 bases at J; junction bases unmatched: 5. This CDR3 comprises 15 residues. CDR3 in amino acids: CASSFSGTGTYEQYF. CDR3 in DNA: TGTGCCAGCAGTTTTTCCGGGACAGGGACCTACGAGCAGTACTTC.